The 27 T cell receptor beta chains given below trace back to one sample, sequenced in a study of tumor and adjacent non-tumor tissue in lung cancer (dated by TCRdb to about 2018). Bulk unsorted tissue served as the source for RNA extraction, and RNA quality was assessed using a NanoDrop ND-1000 and an Agilent 2100. Receptor libraries were prepared by multiplex PCR. TCRdb names Illumina HiSeq 2500 as the instrument used. TCRbeta libraries were constructed through three rounds of nested PCR with primers (Table S4) according to protocols modified from ARM-PCR. TCRdb took the public reads, trimmed them with fastp at Q25, ran MiXCR for clone calling and kept in-frame beta chains. Here each entry gathers all rows of one CDR3 protein and keeps the most common genes and DNA. Across this sample there are under 150,000 distinct CDR3 sequences, with roughly 66% seen only once. The ten largest clones capture over 15% of the sample.

Sequenced material: lung tumor tissue. The receptors here all came from a man between 60 and 75 years old with small cell lung cancer.

Comments on this clonotype: At one of its ends the junction is not consistent with the germline gene, which may arise from a read error. This sequence joins TRBV20-1 and TRBJ2-1; 13 bases are a match to TRBD2. CDR1 DFQATT and CDR2 SNEGSKA come from the germline V gene (reference sequence). The CDR3 sequence is 14 residues long. DNA for the CDR3: TGCGGTGCTCCCTGGCCGGGACTAGCGGGAGAGCAGTTCTTC. This sequence encodes CGAPWPGLAGEQFF.

The table lists this clonotype with a few counts. The chain recombines TRBV28 with TRBJ1-5, with a possible D match to TRBD1 (5 bases). The V end was cut by 7 bases, the J end by 1 base, with 11 bases between. This CDR3 has 14 residues. CDR1 and CDR2 (germline): MDHEN, SYDVKM. The CDR3, as DNA: TGTGCCAGCATCTACGGGGCCAGCAATCAGCCCCAGCATTTT. It specifies CASIYGASNQPQHF.

This clonotype appeared once. Given a much more abundant clone one base away, this may be a read error. The rearrangement uses TRBV6-2 or TRBV6-3 and TRBJ2-3; 7 bases fit TRBD2. Trimming took 5 bases from V and 4 from J; bases not matched to a gene: 9. This CDR3 spans 15 amino acids. The germline CDR1 and CDR2 sequences are MNHEY and SVGEGT. The CDR3 DNA reads TGTGCCAGCAGTCGACTGGGGAGGGCATCAGATACGCAGTATTTT. Translation: CASSRLGRASDTQYF.

The gene calls are TRBV12-3 or TRBV12-4 and TRBJ2-1; D unresolved. The CDR3 has 11 residues. The CDR3 here is CDSSFVNEQFF. The CDR3 DNA reads as TGTGACAGTAGTTTCGTCAATGAGCAGTTCTTC.

This chain uses TRBV19 with TRBJ2-1; 12 bases fit TRBD1. This CDR3 spans 15 amino acids. Looked up from germline, CDR1 is LNHDA and CDR2 is SQIVND (reference sequence). J lost 9 bases, V lost 3 bases, and 6 bases had no gene match. This CDR3 is CASSIGGTGGVEQFF. The CDR3 DNA follows: TGTGCCAGTAGTATCGGCGGGACAGGGGGCGTTGAGCAGTTCTTC.

This clonotype showed up just a few times. This chain uses TRBV5-4 with TRBJ2-7; D gene ambiguous. Germline V CDR1 and CDR2: SGHNT, YYREEE (reference sequence). V gave up 2 bases and J gave up 3 bases, with 12 bases separating them. The CDR3 totals 14 residues. Here the CDR3 DNA reads TGTGCCAGCAGCTTACGACACCTCTTCTACGAGCAGTACGTC. Its translation is CASSLRHLFYEQYV.

This clonotype was counted ten times or more. V and J are TRBV12-3 or TRBV12-4 and TRBJ2-2; 7 nucleotides align to TRBD2. Trimming at V came to 3 bases and at J to 4 bases, leaving 5 bases not matched to a gene. The CDR3 contains 15 residues. CDR3 coding DNA: TGTGCCAGCAGTTTGGCGGGAGCGCCCACCGGGGAGCTGTTTTTT. The encoded protein is CASSLAGAPTGELFF.

This chain links TRBV4-2 with TRBJ2-1; D is unresolved. Germline CDR1 LGHNA, CDR2 YNFKEQ. This CDR3 comprises 16 residues. V shed 2 bases and J shed 0 bases, with 11 bases lying between them. The CDR3 spells CASSQLSRSSYNEQFF. CDR3 bases: TGTGCCAGCAGCCAACTCAGCCGAAGCTCCTACAATGAGCAGTTCTTC.

As to this clonotype: A much more abundant neighbour one base away suggests this may be a read error. The CDR3 here is CASTSFTEALF. As DNA, the CDR3 is TGTGCCAGCACTTCTTTCACTGAAGCTCTCTTT. The genes are TRBV28 and TRBJ1-1; D not resolved. This CDR3 has 11 residues. Germline CDR1 and CDR2: MDHEN and SYDVKM.

In the case of this clonotype: One end of the junction is discordant with germline, which a read error may explain. The gene calls are TRBV11-1 and TRBJ1-1, with D unclear. The CDR3 extends over 12 amino acids. Looked up from germline, CDR1 is SGHAT and CDR2 is FQDESV (reference sequence). The CDR3 sequence is CASSRRGTEAFF. The CDR3 DNA reads TGTGCCAGCAGCCGTCGAGGCACTGAAGCTTTCTTC.

This rearrangement joins TRBV11-2 to TRBJ2-5; no clear D gene. The CDR3 covers 14 residues. The germline V gene encodes CDR1 SGHAT and CDR2 FQNNGV. Trimming removed 1 base from V and 12 bases from J, with 18 bases in between. CDR3 in amino acids: CASSLVWGREAEYF. CDR3 sequence (DNA): TGTGCCAGCAGCTTAGTGTGGGGTAGAGAGGCCGAGTACTTC.

This clonotype was picked up many times. The chain uses TRBV29-1 and TRBJ1-1; D might be TRBD1 (6 bases). Germline CDR1 and CDR2: SQVTM and ANQGSEA. V dropped 6 bases and J dropped 3 bases, with 17 bases sitting between them. The length of the CDR3 is 14 residues. CDR3 sequence: CSVKRGGQYTEAFF. CDR3 DNA sequence: TGCAGCGTCAAGCGGGGGGGACAATACACTGAAGCTTTCTTT.

Regarding this clonotype: This may be a read error, as it is one base from a much larger clone. A read error is likely, as this CDR3 ends without the conserved phenylalanine or tryptophan. The V and J genes are TRBV5-5 and TRBJ2-5; D may match TRBD1 or TRBD2 (5 bases each). Deletions cut 2 bases from V and 5 bases from J, with 16 bases between. The CDR3 contains 15 residues. Per the germline V gene, CDR1 is SGHKS and CDR2 is YYEKEE (reference sequence). The CDR3 loop is CASSLTTGAWETQYL. As DNA, the CDR3 is TGTGCCAGCAGCTTAACAACCGGGGCATGGGAGACCCAGTACCTC.

A remark on this clonotype: No conserved phenylalanine or tryptophan ends this CDR3, so it is likely a read error. This chain connects TRBV5-4 to TRBJ2-5, with 11 bases aligning to TRBD2. This CDR3 comprises 14 residues. With 4 bases clipped from V and 4 bases from J, the junction kept 3 bases outside the gene matches. Looked up from germline, CDR1 is SGHNT and CDR2 is YYREEE (reference sequence). The CDR3 sequence: CASSRSGRGETQYI. The CDR3 DNA reads as TGTGCCAGCAGCCGTAGCGGGAGGGGAGAGACCCAGTACATC.

This sequence joins TRBV4-1 and TRBJ1-1, with D perhaps TRBD1 (5 bases). V shed 9 bases and J shed 8 bases, with 22 bases lying between them. The CDR3 has 14 amino acids. Looked up from germline, CDR1 is MGHRA and CDR2 is YSYEKL. In nucleotides, the CDR3 is TGCGCCAGTAACCAGAACACCGGGACTGCGGAAGCTTTCTTT. Its protein product is CASNQNTGTAEAFF.

About this clonotype: The CDR3 does not close with the conserved phenylalanine or tryptophan, likely indicating a read error. This chain connects TRBV6-6 to TRBJ2-7; no firm D call. Trimming stripped 6 bases from V and 5 bases from J, with 11 bases between. Germline values: CDR1 MNHNY, CDR2 SVGAGI (reference sequence). The CDR3 loop spans 12 amino acids. Here the CDR3 DNA reads TGTGCCAGCAGCTCTACAAGGGACGAGCAGTACTTA. Its protein product is CASSSTRDEQYL.

Details on this clonotype: A clone one base away is much larger, so this may be a read error. The conserved closing phenylalanine or tryptophan is absent in this CDR3, likely reflecting a read error. The chain combines TRBV28 with TRBJ1-2; D gene ambiguous. CDR3 length: 13 amino acids. The germline CDR1 and CDR2 sequences are MDHEN and SYDVKM. V was trimmed by 3 bases and J by 4 bases, leaving 9 bases between them. Here the CDR3 DNA reads TGTGCCAGCAGTTTGGGCACAATCTATGGCTACACCATC. It encodes CASSLGTIYGYTI.

This clonotype was picked up a small number of times. J is TRBJ2-7 and V is TRBV28, with 7 bases lining up with TRBD1. CDR3 length: 11 amino acids. Trimming cost V 6 bases and J 6 bases; bases outside gene matches: 2. Looked up from germline, CDR1 is MDHEN and CDR2 is SYDVKM. This CDR3 reads CASRGQSEQYF. CDR3 in DNA: TGTGCCAGCAGGGGACAGAGCGAGCAGTACTTC. The full variable domain, in which reference TRBV28 and TRBJ2-7 provide the parts outside the CDR3, is DVKVTQSSRYLVKRTGEKVFLECVQDMDHENMFWYRQDPGLGLRLIYFSYDVKMKEKGDIPEGYSVSREKKERFSLILESASTNQTSMYLCASRGQSEQYFGPGTRLTVT.

Note on this clonotype: The CDR3 ends on some other residue instead of the conserved phenylalanine or tryptophan, so this is likely a read error. J is TRBJ1-1 and V is TRBV5-4; D is undetermined. The CDR3 totals 13 residues. CDR1 and CDR2 (germline): SGHNT, YYREEE (reference sequence). V was trimmed by 4 bases and J by 11 bases, leaving 18 bases between them. CDR3 in DNA: TGTGCCAGCAGCACCCAGGAGAACATTGAGGCTTTCGTT. Encoded protein: CASSTQENIEAFV.

In the case of this clonotype: An end of the junction differs from the germline gene, which may be a read error. The chain links TRBV11-2 to TRBJ2-1; possible D gene TRBD2, 6 bases. Germline CDR1 and CDR2: SGHAT and FQNNGV. The CDR3 has 15 amino acids. The CDR3 coding sequence is TGTGCCAGCAGCGAAACGGGGGACCGCTACAATGAGCAATTCTTC. Encoded protein: CASSETGDRYNEQFF.

A word on this clonotype: The CDR3 ends on some other residue instead of the conserved phenylalanine or tryptophan, so this is likely a read error. V and J are TRBV20-1 and TRBJ2-2; D is unclear. The CDR3 runs to 13 residues. Germline V gene data show CDR1 as DFQATT and CDR2 as SNEGSKA (reference sequence). V was shortened by 2 bases and J by 2 bases, with 6 bases between the two germline ends. The CDR3 is CSARHSNTGELFS. The CDR3 bases are TGCAGTGCTAGACACAGTAACACCGGGGAGCTGTTTTCT.

This sequence joins TRBV12-3 or TRBV12-4 and TRBJ1-2; D may be TRBD1 (6 bases). The CDR3 consists of 14 residues. V was trimmed by 7 bases and J by 8 bases, leaving 20 bases between them. CDR3 sequence reads: CASTHRDITMGYTF. In DNA, the CDR3 is TGTGCCAGCACCCATCGGGACATCACGATGGGCTACACCTTC.

About this clonotype itself: Possible read error: a much larger clone is one base away. The rearrangement joins TRBV29-1 to TRBJ1-5; no reliable D call. CDR3 size: 13 residues. With 6 bases removed from V and 7 bases from J, the gap between germline ends came to 16 bases. Germline CDR1 SQVTM, CDR2 ANQGSEA. The CDR3: CSVGDGTKQPQHF. CDR3 DNA: TGCAGCGTGGGTGACGGCACCAAACAGCCCCAGCATTTT.

DNA of the CDR3: TGCAGCGTTTGGGTGGTTAGGAAGACCCAGTACTTC. Protein product: CSVWVVRKTQYF. The genes are TRBV29-1 and TRBJ2-5; D is undetermined. This CDR3 is built from 12 residues. The V and J ends lost 5 bases and 6 bases respectively, with 13 bases between them. CDR1 and CDR2 (germline): SQVTM, ANQGSEA.

V and J are TRBV6-5 and TRBJ2-7; either TRBD1 or TRBD2 may fit D (5 bases each). The germline V and J ends were trimmed by 2 bases and 3 bases, with 8 bases remaining between them. Germline-derived CDR1 and CDR2 are MNHEY and SVGAGI. CDR3 length equals 13 residues. DNA of the CDR3: TGTGCCAGCAGTTACCTGGGGGACTACGAGCAGTACTTC. Its translation: CASSYLGDYEQYF.

This clonotype was observed many times. The chain employs TRBV20-1 and TRBJ2-5; weak D call: TRBD2 (6 bases). The CDR3 has 13 amino acids. V shed 1 base and J shed 5 bases, with 11 bases lying between them. Germline V gives CDR1 DFQATT, CDR2 SNEGSKA (reference sequence). The CDR3 DNA is TGCAGTGCTAGAGTTTTCGGGAGTGAGACCCAGTACTTC. It specifies CSARVFGSETQYF.

A note on this clonotype: The junction departs from the called germline gene at one end, perhaps through a read error. The rearrangement links TRBV4-1 to TRBJ2-7; TRBD1 aligns across 7 bases. Germline lookup yields CDR1 MGHRA and CDR2 YSYEKL. CDR3 length: 15 amino acids. In DNA, the CDR3 is TGCGCCAACAGCCCCCGCCTGACAGGGACCTACGAGCAGTACTTC. Its protein product is CANSPRLTGTYEQYF.